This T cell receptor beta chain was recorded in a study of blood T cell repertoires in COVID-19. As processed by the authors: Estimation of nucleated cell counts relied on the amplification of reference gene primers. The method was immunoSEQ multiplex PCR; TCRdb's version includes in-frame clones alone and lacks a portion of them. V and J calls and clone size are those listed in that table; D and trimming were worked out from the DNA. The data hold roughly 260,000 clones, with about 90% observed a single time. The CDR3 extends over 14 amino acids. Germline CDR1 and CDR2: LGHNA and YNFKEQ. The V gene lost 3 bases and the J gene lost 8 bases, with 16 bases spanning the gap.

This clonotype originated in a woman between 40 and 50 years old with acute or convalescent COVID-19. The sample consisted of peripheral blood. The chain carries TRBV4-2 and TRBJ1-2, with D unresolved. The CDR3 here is CASSHNRGAEGYTF. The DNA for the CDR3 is TGTGCCAGCAGCCACAACCGGGGTGCGGAAGGCTACACCTTC.